The 15 T cell receptor beta chains listed next were all sequenced from one sample in a study of tumour-infiltrating T cells in Burkitt lymphoma. Sequenced by immunoSEQ multiplex PCR; TCRdb stores in-frame clones only, minus some. Of about 2,100 clones detected, 55% to 75% appear once; the ten largest clones hold roughly 21%. Sequenced material: tumor tissue. The source of these receptors is a human donor with diffuse large B-cell lymphoma.

V gene TRBV2 combines with J gene TRBJ2-3, with D tentatively TRBD2 (6 bases). The CDR3 covers 16 residues. The ends were cut back, 8 bases at V and 4 bases at J, with 22 bases in the middle. Germline V gene lookup returns CDR1 SNHLY and CDR2 FYNNEI. In DNA, the CDR3 is TGTGCCAGCGGCCCGGCACCCGGGAGTTTCGCAGATACGCAGTATTTT. Translated, it gives CASGPAPGSFADTQYF.

This clone has more than one count but fewer than ten. The V and J genes are TRBV19 and TRBJ2-3; no firm D call. The ends were cut back, 8 bases at V and 5 bases at J, with 5 bases in the middle. In germline, CDR1 is LNHDA, CDR2 SQIVND (reference sequence). The CDR3 loop spans 10 amino acids. The CDR3 coding sequence is TGTGCCAGTCATGGAGATACGCAGTATTTT. Amino acid sequence: CASHGDTQYF.

The V call is TRBV11-2, the J call TRBJ1-1; no firm D call. This CDR3 spans 13 amino acids. Germline loops: CDR1 SGHAT, CDR2 FQNNGV. Trimming removed 1 base at V and 1 base at J, with 4 bases between. CDR3 coding DNA: TGTGCCAGCAGCTTAGTTTCGAACACTGAAGCTTTCTTT. Amino acids: CASSLVSNTEAFF.

This clone occurred a few times. The rearrangement uses TRBV5-1 and TRBJ1-5; weak D call: TRBD1 (6 bases). Germline V gene sequence: CDR1 SGHRS, CDR2 YFSETQ. The CDR3 is 15 amino acids. The ends were cut back, 4 bases at V and 3 bases at J, with 14 bases in the middle. In DNA form, the CDR3 reads TGCGCCAGCAGCCAAGGGGGGTTGGACAATCAGCCCCAGCATTTT. It codes for CASSQGGLDNQPQHF.

V and J are TRBV2 and TRBJ2-7; 9 positions match TRBD2. This CDR3 is 14 amino acids long. The germline CDR1 and CDR2 sequences are SNHLY and FYNNEI. V shed 4 bases, J shed 4 bases, and the junction held 5 bases outside the gene matches. CDR3: CASSGASGKYEQYF. The CDR3 DNA reads TGTGCCAGCAGTGGGGCTAGCGGGAAGTACGAGCAGTACTTC. Together with reference TRBV2 and TRBJ2-7, the CDR3 gives the full variable domain: EPEVTQTPSHQVTQMGQEVILRCVPISNHLYFYWYRQILGQKVEFLVSFYNNEISEKSEIFDDQFSVERPDGSNFTLKIRSTKLEDSAMYFCASSGASGKYEQYFGPGTRLTVT.

The V call is TRBV11-2, the J call TRBJ1-3, with unresolved D. Between the trimmed V and J ends, which lost 5 bases and 0 bases, there was a span of 20 bases. The CDR3 is 18 amino acids. Germline CDR1 and CDR2: SGHAT and FQNNGV. Here the CDR3 DNA reads TGTGCCAGCAGCCCCCTCCGCCGGGGAAAAAACTCTGGAAACACCATATATTTT. Its protein product is CASSPLRRGKNSGNTIYF.

This rearrangement joins TRBV9 to TRBJ1-2; 9 nucleotides match TRBD1. The V segment lost 0 bases and the J segment 8 bases; nucleotides outside the gene matches: 5. The germline gives CDR1 SGDLS, CDR2 YYNGEE. This CDR3 is built from 14 residues. CDR3 region: CASSVALDRGGYTF. CDR3 DNA sequence: TGTGCCAGCAGCGTAGCATTGGACAGGGGAGGCTACACCTTC.

V and J are TRBV11-3 and TRBJ1-3; no definite D call. The CDR3 runs 16 residues. Deletions cut 5 bases from V and 0 bases from J, with 14 bases between. CDR1 SGHNT and CDR2 YENEEA come from the germline V gene. CDR3 region: CASSLKVGFSGNTIYF. Written as DNA, the CDR3 is TGTGCCAGCAGCCTCAAGGTCGGATTCTCTGGAAACACCATATATTTT.

This clone was seen once. The chain couples TRBV6-1 to TRBJ1-2; D is undetermined. V lost 7 bases to trimming and J lost 0 bases, with 9 bases between them. The CDR3 runs to 13 residues. Germline V gene sequence: CDR1 MNHNS, CDR2 SASEGT. DNA for the CDR3: TGTGCCAGCAAGACGGAACCTAACTATGGCTACACCTTC. Amino acid sequence: CASKTEPNYGYTF.

V gene TRBV30 combines with J gene TRBJ1-5; 7 bases are a match to TRBD1. The CDR3 runs 15 residues. Trimming at V came to 2 bases and at J to 3 bases, leaving 7 bases not matched to a gene. Germline V gene sequence: CDR1 GTSNPN, CDR2 SVGIG (reference sequence). The CDR3 loop reads CAWSPIDRDNQPQHF. DNA of the CDR3: TGTGCCTGGAGTCCCATCGACAGGGACAATCAGCCCCAGCATTTT.

This chain connects TRBV25-1 to TRBJ2-2; the match to TRBD2 covers 8 bases. This CDR3 is built from 14 residues. Unmatched junction bases numbered 2, after V lost 3 bases and J lost 5 bases. Germline assignment: CDR1 MGHDK and CDR2 SYGVNS. The DNA of the CDR3 is TGTGCCAGCAGTGAGTCGGGGGGGACCGGGGAGCTGTTTTTT. Residues: CASSESGGTGELFF.

The V call is TRBV7-9, the J call TRBJ1-1; TRBD1 matches 7 bases. The CDR3 consists of 13 residues. In germline, CDR1 is SEHNR, CDR2 FQNEAQ (reference sequence). J gave up 4 bases and V 1 base, and 0 bases lay outside the gene matches. CDR3 region: CASSLGQGTEAFF. Here the CDR3 DNA reads TGTGCCAGCAGCTTAGGACAGGGCACTGAAGCTTTCTTT.

V and J are TRBV7-2 and TRBJ2-3, with a weak D call TRBD2 (7 bases). Trimming shortened V by 5 bases and J by 1 base, and 13 bases separated the two germline ends. Germline CDR1 reads SGHTA; CDR2 reads FQGNSA. The CDR3 spans 15 residues. CDR3 region: CASSVLGGGTDTQYF. The CDR3 nucleotides read TGTGCCAGCAGCGTACTAGGGGGGGGCACAGATACGCAGTATTTT. Drawing the rest from reference TRBV7-2 and TRBJ2-3, the complete variable domain is GAGVSQSPSNKVTEKGKDVELRCDPISGHTALYWYRQSLGQGLEFLIYFQGNSAPDKSGLPSDRFSAERTGGSVSTLTIQRTQQEDSAVYLCASSVLGGGTDTQYFGPGTRLTVL.

The rearrangement links TRBV7-6 to TRBJ1-1; TRBD1 agrees at 12 bases. With V trimmed by 3 bases and J by 7 bases, 9 bases remained unmatched. This CDR3 has 16 residues. Germline values: CDR1 SGHVS, CDR2 FNYEAQ. The CDR3 protein is CASSFPPGTGGSEAFF. The CDR3, as DNA: TGTGCCAGCAGCTTCCCGCCAGGGACAGGGGGCAGTGAAGCTTTCTTT.

The chain uses TRBV6-5 and TRBJ2-5; D possibly uses TRBD1 or TRBD2 (5 bases each). The CDR3 length is 16 residues. CDR1 is MNHEY, CDR2 SVGAGI, per germline. V lost 0 bases and J 2 bases, leaving 13 bases between the germline ends. The CDR3 sequence: CASSYSGDDRQETQYF. Written as DNA, the CDR3 is TGTGCCAGCAGTTACTCAGGGGACGACCGACAAGAGACCCAGTACTTC.